Presented here are 8 T cell receptor beta chains from one specimen sequenced in a study of cytomegalovirus exposure and HLA in healthy donors. The data were produced by immunoSEQ multiplex PCR, yet TCRdb's version contains in-frame clones alone and is incomplete. The table lists 89,000 or so clones, roughly 92% of them singletons. The source material was PBMCs. Receptors originate from a woman in her twenties or thirties in good health and CMV-seropositive.

This sequence joins TRBV19 and TRBJ1-2, with D perhaps matching TRBD1 (5 bases). The CDR3 covers 14 residues. Looked up from germline, CDR1 is LNHDA and CDR2 is SQIVND (reference sequence). V gave up 6 bases and J gave up 4 bases, with 15 bases separating them. The CDR3 loop is CASRLAGVRYGYTF. Written as DNA, the CDR3 is TGTGCCAGTAGACTCGCGGGGGTCCGCTATGGCTACACCTTC. The full variable domain, in which reference TRBV19 and TRBJ1-2 provide the parts outside the CDR3, is DGGITQSPKYLFRKEGQNVTLSCEQNLNHDAMYWYRQDPGQGLRLIYYSQIVNDFQKGDIAEGYSVSREKKESFPLTVTSAQKNPTAFYLCASRLAGVRYGYTFGSGTRLTVV.

The chain links TRBV5-4 to TRBJ2-7, with 14 bases fitting TRBD2. This CDR3 region has 16 residues. Germline CDR1 SGHNT, CDR2 YYREEE (reference sequence). V lost 4 bases to trimming and J lost 4 bases; unmatched junction nucleotides: 7. CDR3 in amino acids: CASSPGLAGDWYEQYF. DNA of the CDR3: TGTGCCAGCAGCCCGGGACTAGCGGGAGATTGGTACGAGCAGTACTTC.

The V and J genes are TRBV7-6 and TRBJ1-1, with D possibly matching TRBD1 (6 bases). The CDR3 loop spans 13 amino acids. From germline, CDR1 is SGHVS and CDR2 FNYEAQ. V gave up 5 bases and J gave up 6 bases, with 13 bases separating them. CDR3 sequence reads: CASSPDSVSEAFF. The CDR3 DNA sequence: TGTGCCAGCAGCCCGGACAGCGTATCTGAAGCTTTCTTT.

The rearrangement links TRBV11-2 to TRBJ2-5, with TRBD2 matching over 7 bases. Trimming removed 4 bases from V and 2 bases from J; junction bases left unmatched: 4. The CDR3 has 14 residues. Germline V gene data show CDR1 as SGHAT and CDR2 as FQNNGV. CDR3 in DNA: TGTGCCAGCAGCTCGACGGGGGGACAAGAGACCCAGTACTTC. Translated, it gives CASSSTGGQETQYF.

V usage is TRBV6-5 and J usage is TRBJ2-7, with D possibly being TRBD1 (5 bases). The CDR3 has 14 residues. Germline V gives CDR1 MNHEY, CDR2 SVGAGI. Deletions cut 3 bases from V and 6 bases from J, with 15 bases between. CDR3 sequence reads: CASSYLGANPEQYF. The CDR3, as DNA: TGTGCCAGCAGTTATTTAGGGGCCAATCCCGAGCAGTACTTC.

This clone has more than one count but fewer than ten. This chain uses TRBV18 with TRBJ2-2; the D is unclear. This CDR3 region has 14 residues. V was shortened by 1 base and J by 3 bases, with 6 bases between the two germline ends. Germline V CDR1 and CDR2: KGHSH, LQKENI. The CDR3 loop is CASSPRAYTGELFF. CDR3 nucleotide sequence: TGTGCCAGCTCACCACGTGCGTACACCGGGGAGCTGTTTTTT.

The rearrangement links TRBV27 to TRBJ2-2, with a weak D call TRBD2 (5 bases). The V gene's germline CDR1 is MNHEY and CDR2 SMNVEV (reference sequence). Deletions cut 0 bases from V and 6 bases from J, with 11 bases between. The CDR3 contains 15 residues. The CDR3 nucleotides are TGTGCCAGCAGTTTATCGCCAAGCGGTGCCGGGGAGCTGTTTTTT. This gives the protein CASSLSPSGAGELFF.

The chain links TRBV11-2 to TRBJ2-3, with a tentative D call TRBD2 (6 bases). Trimming removed 5 bases from V and 4 bases from J, with 13 bases in between. The CDR3 runs 14 residues. Per the germline V gene, CDR1 is SGHAT and CDR2 is FQNNGV. The CDR3 DNA reads as TGTGCCAGCAGCCGGGCTAGCGACCCAGATACGCAGTATTTT. This encodes CASSRASDPDTQYF.